This passage covers 3 T cell receptor beta chains from one sample sequenced in a study of T-cell memory formation after mild COVID-19. TCRdb redid the calling of the 5' RACE reads with MiXCR, one entry per CDR3 protein. The table has 350,000 to 550,000 distinct CDR3 sequences, approximately 18% seen once. Material for sequencing was PBMCs or a T cell subset sorted from them (not recorded which). The source of these receptors is a man between 18 and 35 years old who had mild COVID-19 (a few samples of this study predate the infection). Cell type and time point are not known.

This clonotype was recorded a few times. The rearrangement joins TRBV11-2 to TRBJ2-1, with 9 nucleotides matching TRBD2. V trimming: 4 bases; J trimming: 6 bases; junction bases outside the gene matches: 4. The CDR3 is made up of 14 amino acids. Germline assignment: CDR1 SGHAT and CDR2 FQNNGV. The CDR3 reads CASSSTSGSNEQFF. The CDR3, as DNA: TGTGCCAGCAGCTCGACTAGCGGCTCCAATGAGCAGTTCTTC. Together with reference TRBV11-2 and TRBJ2-1, the CDR3 gives the full variable domain: EAGVAQSPRYKIIEKRQSVAFWCNPISGHATLYWYQQILGQGPKLLIQFQNNGVVDDSQLPKDRFSAERLKGVDSTLKIQPAKLEDSAVYLCASSSTSGSNEQFFGPGTRLTVL.

The sample holds a few counts of this clonotype. The V and J genes are TRBV4-1 and TRBJ1-2, with TRBD1 as a possible D gene (5 bases). Germline CDR1 and CDR2: MGHRA and YSYEKL. Trimming removed 1 base at V and 6 bases at J, with 15 bases between. The CDR3 has 15 amino acids. The CDR3 loop is CASSQVGGGMDGYTF. The CDR3 bases are TGCGCCAGCAGCCAAGTCGGGGGGGGTATGGATGGCTACACCTTC.

V usage is TRBV9 and J usage is TRBJ1-5; tentative D call: TRBD1 (5 bases). The ends were cut back, 4 bases at V and 3 bases at J, with 14 bases in the middle. The CDR3 is 15 amino acids. The V gene's germline CDR1 is SGDLS and CDR2 YYNGEE. CDR3 loop: CASSSRGGYNQPQHF. In nucleotides, the CDR3 is TGTGCCAGCAGCTCGAGGGGAGGGTACAATCAGCCCCAGCATTTT.